The entry that follows covers one T cell receptor beta chain sequence. Antigen specificity is unknown. The sequencing template was cDNA reverse transcribed from extracted RNA. Method: immunoSEQ multiplex PCR; TCRdb's copy keeps in-frame clones and lacks some. The table has fewer than 200,000 clones, around three fifths seen once. V was pared by 6 bases and J by 1 base, with 16 bases between. CDR3 length equals 15 residues. Germline values: CDR1 SQVTM, CDR2 ANQGSEA. Treatment here: oral pan-JAK inhibitor, 5-10 mg twice daily. This specimen comes from a study of CD8+ T cells in alopecia areata. Study observations and caveats: Besides other cells, scalp samples also yield sequences of resident alphabeta T cells from normal skin.

This receptor was obtained from a human donor with alopecia areata. Material: CD4+ T cells sorted from blood, obtained at week 24, from a patient treated with tofacitinib. The rearrangement links TRBV29-1 to TRBJ2-4; D may be TRBD2 (5 bases). CDR3: CSVTLGVLAKNIQYF. As DNA, the CDR3 is TGCAGCGTCACACTCGGGGTGCTGGCCAAAAACATTCAGTACTTC.